This T cell receptor (beta chain) was identified during a study of beta chain features in type 1 diabetes. Expressed TCRB transcripts got sequenced, as all isolated RNA was reverse transcribed. Data came from immunoSEQ multiplex PCR; TCRdb stores just in-frame clones and leaves some out. This sample has 450,000 to 550,000 clones, with approximately 30% found just once. V lost 2 bases and J lost 1; bases outside the gene matches: 8. Germline V gene data show CDR1 as GTSNPN and CDR2 as SVGIG (reference sequence). The CDR3 length is 15 residues. The clonotype comes from a man aged 18 to 30 in good health. The chain uses TRBV30 and TRBJ2-7, with 7 bases lining up with TRBD2. The sequencing sample was made of naive CD4+ T cells from blood. The CDR3 loop is CAWSSLGRESYEQYF. In DNA form, the CDR3 reads TGTGCCTGGAGTTCTTTGGGGCGGGAGTCCTACGAGCAGTACTTC.